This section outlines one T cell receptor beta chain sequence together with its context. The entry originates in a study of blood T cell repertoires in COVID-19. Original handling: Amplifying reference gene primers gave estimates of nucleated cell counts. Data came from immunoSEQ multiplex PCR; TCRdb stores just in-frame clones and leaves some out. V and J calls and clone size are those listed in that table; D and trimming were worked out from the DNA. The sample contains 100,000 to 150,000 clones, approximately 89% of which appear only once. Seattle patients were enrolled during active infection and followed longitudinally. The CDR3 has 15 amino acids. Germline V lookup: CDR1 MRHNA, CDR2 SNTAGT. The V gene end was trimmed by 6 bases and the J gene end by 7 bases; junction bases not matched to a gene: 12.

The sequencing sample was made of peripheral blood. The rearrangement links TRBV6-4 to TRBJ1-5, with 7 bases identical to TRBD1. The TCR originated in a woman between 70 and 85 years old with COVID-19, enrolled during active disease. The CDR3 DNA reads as TGTGCCAGCAGCCCCGACAGGGAGGCAGGGCAGCCCCAGCATTTT. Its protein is CASSPDREAGQPQHF.